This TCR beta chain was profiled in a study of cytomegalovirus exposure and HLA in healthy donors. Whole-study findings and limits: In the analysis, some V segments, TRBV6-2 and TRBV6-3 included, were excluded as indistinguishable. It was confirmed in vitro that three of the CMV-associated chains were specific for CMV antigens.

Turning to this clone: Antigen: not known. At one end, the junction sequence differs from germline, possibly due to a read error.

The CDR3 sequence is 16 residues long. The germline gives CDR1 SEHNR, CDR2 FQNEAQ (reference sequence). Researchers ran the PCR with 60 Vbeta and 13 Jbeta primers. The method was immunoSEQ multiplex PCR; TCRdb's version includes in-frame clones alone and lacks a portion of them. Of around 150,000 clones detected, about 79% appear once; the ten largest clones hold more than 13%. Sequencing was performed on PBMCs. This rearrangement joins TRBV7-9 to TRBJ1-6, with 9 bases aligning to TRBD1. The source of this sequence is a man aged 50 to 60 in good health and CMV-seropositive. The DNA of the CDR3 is TGTTCCAGCAGCTTAGAAGGGACAGGGAATAATTCACCCCTCCACTTT. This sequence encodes CSSSLEGTGNNSPLHF. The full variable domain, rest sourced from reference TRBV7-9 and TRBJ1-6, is DTGVSQNPRHKITKRGQNVTFRCDPISEHNRLYWYRQTLGQGPEFLTYFQNEAQLEKSRLLSDRFSAERPKGSFSTLEIQRTEQGDSAMYLCSSSLEGTGNNSPLHFGNGTRLTVT.